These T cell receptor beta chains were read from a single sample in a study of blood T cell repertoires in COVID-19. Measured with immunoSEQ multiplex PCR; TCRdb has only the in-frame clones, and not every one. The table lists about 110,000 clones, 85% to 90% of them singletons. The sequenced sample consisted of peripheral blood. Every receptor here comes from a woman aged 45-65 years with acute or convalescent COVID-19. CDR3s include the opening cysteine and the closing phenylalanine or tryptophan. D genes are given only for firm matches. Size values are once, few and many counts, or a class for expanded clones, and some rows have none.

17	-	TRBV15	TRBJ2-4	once	CATSREGTPIAKNIQYF	TGTGCCACCAGCAGAGAGGGGACACCTATAGCCAAAAACATTCAGTACTTC
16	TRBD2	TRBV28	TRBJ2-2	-	CASSNPGLAVIGELFF	TGTGCCAGCAGCAACCCCGGACTAGCGGTCATAGGGGAGCTGTTTTTT
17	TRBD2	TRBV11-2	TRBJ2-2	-	CASSLTSGRAKTGELFF	TGTGCCAGCAGCCTGACTAGCGGGAGGGCAAAGACCGGGGAGCTGTTTTTT
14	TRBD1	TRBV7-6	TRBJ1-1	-	CASSLDRGNTEAFF	TGTGCCAGCAGCTTGGACAGGGGGAACACTGAAGCTTTCTTT
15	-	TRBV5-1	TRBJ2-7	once	CASSLVLSGRDEQYF	TGCGCCAGCAGCTTGGTCCTTTCTGGGCGCGACGAGCAGTACTTC
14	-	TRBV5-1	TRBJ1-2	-	CASSLTDLGYGYTF	TGCGCCAGCAGCCTGACTGACTTAGGCTATGGCTACACCTTC
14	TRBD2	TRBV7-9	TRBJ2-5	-	CASSARGDRETQYF	TGTGCCAGCAGCGCTCGGGGGGACCGGGAGACCCAGTACTTC
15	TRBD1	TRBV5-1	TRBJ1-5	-	CASSLGQGDNQPQHF	TGCGCCAGCAGCTTGGGACAGGGGGACAATCAGCCCCAGCATTTT
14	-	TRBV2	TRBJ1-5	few	CASSQEYSNQPQHF	TGTGCCAGCAGCCAGGAATATAGCAATCAGCCCCAGCATTTT
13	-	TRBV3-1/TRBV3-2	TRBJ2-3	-	CASSQRLADTQYF	TGTGCCAGCAGCCAGCGACTAGCAGATACGCAGTATTTT
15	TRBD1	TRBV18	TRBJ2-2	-	CASSPGQSNTGELFF	TGTGCCAGCTCACCGGGACAGTCGAACACCGGGGAGCTGTTTTTT
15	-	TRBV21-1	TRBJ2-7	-	CASSKGVRGVYEQYF	TGTGCCAGCAGCAAAGGGGTCCGGGGGGTTTACGAGCAGTACTTC
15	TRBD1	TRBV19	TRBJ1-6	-	CASSQNRGFDSPLHF	TGTGCCAGTAGTCAAAACAGGGGTTTCGATTCACCCCTCCACTTT
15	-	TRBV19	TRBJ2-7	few	CASSIAHRRVYEQYF	TGTGCCAGTAGTATCGCCCACAGGAGAGTCTACGAGCAGTACTTC
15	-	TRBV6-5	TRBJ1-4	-	CASSQRDSEREKLFF	TGTGCCAGCAGTCAACGGGACTCTGAGCGGGAAAAACTGTTTTTT
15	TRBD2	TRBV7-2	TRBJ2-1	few	CASSLQLAGESEQFF	TGTGCCAGCAGCTTGCAGCTAGCGGGAGAGAGTGAGCAGTTCTTC
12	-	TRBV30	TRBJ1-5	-	CAWRRGAQPQHF	TGTGCCTGGCGTCGGGGGGCCCAGCCCCAGCATTTT
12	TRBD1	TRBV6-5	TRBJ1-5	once	CATGQGHQPQHF	TGTGCCACCGGACAGGGCCATCAGCCCCAGCATTTT
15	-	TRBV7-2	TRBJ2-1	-	CASSLVGGAYNEQFF	TGTGCCAGCAGCTTAGTGGGCGGGGCTTACAATGAGCAGTTCTTC
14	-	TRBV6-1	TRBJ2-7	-	CASSESRFAYEQYF	TGTGCCAGCAGTGAATCCCGTTTTGCCTACGAGCAGTACTTC
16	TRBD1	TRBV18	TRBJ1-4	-	CASSLGTGRNNEKLFF	TGTGCCAGCTCACTCGGGACAGGGAGAAATAATGAAAAACTGTTTTTT
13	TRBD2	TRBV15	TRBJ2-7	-	CATSMREEEEQYF	TGTGCCACCAGCATGCGGGAGGAGGAAGAGCAGTACTTC
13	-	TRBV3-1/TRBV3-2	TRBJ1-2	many	CASSHGGYYGYTF	TGTGCCAGCAGCCACGGAGGATACTATGGCTACACCTTC
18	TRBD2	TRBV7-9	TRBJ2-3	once	CASSLPPTSGRNTDTQYF	TGTGCCAGCAGCTTACCCCCGACTAGCGGAAGGAACACAGATACGCAGTATTTT
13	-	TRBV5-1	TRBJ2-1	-	CASSNPRDNEQFF	TGCGCCAGCAGCAATCCTCGGGACAATGAGCAGTTCTTC
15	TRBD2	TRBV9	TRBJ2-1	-	CASSAGTSGWNEQFF	TGTGCCAGCAGCGCCGGGACTAGCGGGTGGAATGAGCAGTTCTTC
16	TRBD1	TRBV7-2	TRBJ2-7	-	CASSLTGGATVGEQYF	TGTGCCAGCAGCTTAACAGGGGGCGCGACAGTTGGCGAGCAGTACTTC
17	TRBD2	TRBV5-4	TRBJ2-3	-	CASSTGGQVISTDTQYF	TGTGCCAGCAGCACGGGGGGGCAAGTTATTAGCACAGATACGCAGTATTTT
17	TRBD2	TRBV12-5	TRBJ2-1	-	CASGLQVREGLIYEQFF	TGTGCTAGTGGTTTGCAGGTACGGGAGGGCCTCATTTATGAGCAGTTCTTC
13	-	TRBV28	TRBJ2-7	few	CASRSSGSYEQYF	TGTGCCAGCAGGAGTAGCGGCTCCTACGAGCAGTACTTC
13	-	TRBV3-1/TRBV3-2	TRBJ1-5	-	CASSRGAGQPQHF	TGTGCCAGCAGCAGGGGTGCTGGACAGCCCCAGCATTTT
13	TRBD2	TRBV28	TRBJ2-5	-	CASRPGGGETQYF	TGTGCCAGCCGACCGGGAGGAGGAGAGACCCAGTACTTC
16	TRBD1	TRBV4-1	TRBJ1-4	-	CASSQFEETGNEKLFF	TGCGCCAGCAGCCAATTTGAGGAGACAGGGAATGAAAAACTGTTTTTT
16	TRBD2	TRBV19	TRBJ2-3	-	CATTPRTSGSADTQYF	TGTGCCACCACGCCGAGGACTAGCGGGAGTGCAGATACGCAGTATTTT
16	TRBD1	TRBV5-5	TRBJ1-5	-	CASSPSGQGAGQPQHF	TGTGCCAGCAGCCCGTCGGGACAGGGGGCAGGACAGCCCCAGCATTTT
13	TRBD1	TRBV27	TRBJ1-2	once	CASRDRAGNGYTF	TGTGCCAGCAGGGACAGGGCCGGGAATGGCTACACCTTC
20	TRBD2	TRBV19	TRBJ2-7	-	CASSIRPGTSGARRSYEQYF	TGTGCCAGTAGTATAAGGCCCGGGACTAGCGGAGCTCGACGGTCTTACGAGCAGTACTTC